This entry is about one T cell receptor (beta chain). The antigen remains undetermined. The data were obtained in a study of cytomegalovirus exposure and HLA in healthy donors. Looking at the study overall: The roughly 110 validation repertoires were reported in a later analysis to have been generated on the same platform as the approximately 700 first-cohort repertoires.

Method: immunoSEQ multiplex PCR; TCRdb's copy keeps in-frame clones and lacks some. The sample yields more than 150,000 clones, over 65% seen once. Study-wide findings and caveats: Clusters of TCRs from the first cohort tended to co-occur in the 120 or so validation repertoires (as a later analysis found).

The clonotype was recovered from a man aged 18 to 30 in good health and CMV-seropositive. Sample: PBMCs.

The CDR3 sequence: CASSPQGDYGYTF. In DNA, the CDR3 is TGTGCCAGCAGCCCACAGGGCGACTATGGCTACACCTTC. The chain carries TRBV7-2 and TRBJ1-2; the D gene is possibly TRBD1 (6 bases). V was cut by 5 bases and J by 3 bases, with 10 bases left in between. The CDR3 runs 13 residues. Germline V gene lookup returns CDR1 SGHTA and CDR2 FQGNSA.